What follows are 30 T cell receptor beta chains derived from one specimen sequenced in a study of blood T cells in healthy people across ages. PCR was performed a second time for about 7 to 11 cycles using a sample-barcoded 5' primer and a J-beta primer mix. Via MiXCR, TCRdb re-called the 5' RACE reads, giving one row per CDR3 protein. The sample contains 1.5 million to 2 million distinct CDR3 sequences, over 25% of which appear only once. The material sequenced was blood. The receptors were gathered from a woman aged 25-40 years in good health.

J is TRBJ2-1 and V is TRBV9; 13 bases align to TRBD2. CDR1 is SGDLS, CDR2 YYNGEE, per germline. V lost 4 bases and J lost 5; bases outside the gene matches: 6. The CDR3 is made up of 16 amino acids. CDR3 coding DNA: TGTGCCAGCAGCTTTCGACTAGCGGGGGGCAACAATGAGCAGTTCTTC. Protein sequence: CASSFRLAGGNNEQFF.

Details on this clonotype: Given a much more abundant clone one base away, this may be a read error. The chain links TRBV15 to TRBJ1-5; D is uncertain. The CDR3 is made up of 15 amino acids. Per the germline V gene, CDR1 is LNHNV and CDR2 is YYDKDF (reference sequence). DNA for the CDR3: TGTGCCGCCAGCAGTGACGCTACGCCTAATCAGCCCCAGCATTTT. Amino acids: CAASSDATPNQPQHF.

This clonotype showed up many times. The chain has TRBV7-4 and TRBJ2-7, with D perhaps TRBD1 (6 bases). V lost 5 bases and J 1 base, leaving 15 bases between the germline ends. This CDR3 spans 15 amino acids. Germline V gives CDR1 SGHVT, CDR2 SQSDAQ. The CDR3: CASSPEGVQSYEQYF. The CDR3 nucleotides read TGTGCCAGCAGCCCAGAGGGGGTGCAATCCTACGAGCAGTACTTC.

This clonotype was counted a single time. The chain combines TRBV7-6 with TRBJ1-5, with D unresolved. Trimming removed 0 bases at V and 6 bases at J, with 6 bases between. Germline assignment: CDR1 SGHVS and CDR2 FNYEAQ. The CDR3 length is 13 residues. CDR3 sequence: CASSLAKFQPQHF. The DNA for the CDR3 is TGTGCCAGCAGCTTAGCGAAGTTTCAGCCCCAGCATTTT.

This chain uses TRBV18 with TRBJ2-1; 7 bases are a match to TRBD2. Germline CDR1 reads KGHSH; CDR2 reads LQKENI. CDR3 length equals 17 residues. The trim removed 5 bases at V and 0 bases at J, leaving 10 bases unmatched. The CDR3 reads CASSKVTSVSSYNEQFF. The CDR3 DNA reads as TGTGCCAGCTCAAAGGTAACTAGCGTGAGCTCCTACAATGAGCAGTTCTTC.

This chain connects TRBV9 to TRBJ1-3; 7 nucleotides match TRBD1. Germline trimming cut 2 bases from V and 0 bases from J; bases unmatched to any gene: 8. Germline V gives CDR1 SGDLS, CDR2 YYNGEE. The CDR3 is 17 amino acids. CDR3: CASSVGTAGGSGNTIYF. In DNA, the CDR3 is TGTGCCAGCAGCGTCGGGACCGCAGGGGGCTCTGGAAACACCATATATTTT.

The gene calls are TRBV3-1 and TRBJ1-1, with D maybe TRBD1 (6 bases). This CDR3 is 15 amino acids long. The germline gives CDR1 LGHDT, CDR2 YNNKEL (reference sequence). Between the trimmed V and J ends, which lost 1 base and 2 bases, there was a span of 11 bases. CDR3 amino acids: CASSQGQTGNTEAFF. In nucleotides, the CDR3 is TGTGCCAGCAGCCAAGGCCAGACAGGTAACACTGAAGCTTTCTTT.

V is TRBV10-3 and J is TRBJ1-1; D not certain. The CDR3 runs to 16 residues. CDR1 is ENHRY and CDR2 is SYGVKD in the germline V gene. V was cut by 0 bases and J by 0 bases, with 11 bases left in between. CDR3 in DNA: TGTGCCATCAGTGAGTCGACCGTGGGGTTGAACACTGAAGCTTTCTTT. It is translated as CAISESTVGLNTEAFF.

The CDR3 nucleotides are TGTGCCAGCAGTTTAGGGACTTTAATGGGCGGCTACACCTTC. Protein: CASSLGTLMGGYTF. The chain has TRBV12-3 or TRBV12-4 and TRBJ1-2; D unclear. The CDR3 sequence is 14 residues long. Trimming took off 1 base at V and 8 bases at J, with 14 bases between the two ends.

The V and J genes are TRBV9 and TRBJ2-5; weak D call: TRBD1 (7 bases). Trimming took off 6 bases at V and 4 bases at J, with 19 bases between the two ends. CDR1 SGDLS and CDR2 YYNGEE come from the germline V gene. The CDR3 has 15 amino acids. CDR3 region: CASTVSGTAGETQYF. Written as DNA, the CDR3 is TGTGCCAGCACCGTTTCCGGGACAGCGGGAGAGACCCAGTACTTC.

This chain uses TRBV19 with TRBJ1-4; D uncertain. The CDR3 sequence is 16 residues long. Trimming shortened V by 6 bases and J by 5 bases, and 19 bases separated the two germline ends. Germline lookup yields CDR1 LNHDA and CDR2 SQIVND (reference sequence). The CDR3 sequence: CASRSPASESNEKLFF. The DNA of the CDR3 is TGTGCCAGTAGGTCACCGGCCAGCGAGTCCAATGAAAAACTGTTTTTT.

This clonotype was seen at least ten times. CDR3 sequence reads: CASSLVASGDYEQYF. As DNA, the CDR3 is TGCGCCAGCAGCTTGGTAGCTAGCGGGGACTACGAGCAGTACTTC. The chain combines TRBV5-1 with TRBJ2-7; 9 nucleotides align to TRBD2. Germline V lookup: CDR1 SGHRS, CDR2 YFSETQ. With 0 bases clipped from V and 3 bases from J, the junction kept 4 bases outside the gene matches. The CDR3 contains 15 residues.

This rearrangement joins TRBV7-2 to TRBJ2-1; possibly TRBD1 or TRBD2 for D (5 bases each). The V gene's germline CDR1 is SGHTA and CDR2 FQGNSA. Trimming stripped 4 bases from V and 12 bases from J, with 13 bases between. CDR3 length: 12 residues. CDR3 amino acids: CASSSQPGRQFF. The CDR3 nucleotides read TGTGCCAGCAGCTCACAGCCGGGACGGCAGTTCTTC.

The rearrangement uses TRBV11-1 and TRBJ2-4; 8 positions agree with TRBD1. TRBJ2-7 explains the end of the DNA better; the J call may be wrong. The CDR3 length is 15 residues. Germline assignment: CDR1 SGHAT and CDR2 FQDESV (reference sequence). The CDR3 region is CASSPRDRWTYEQYF. The CDR3 DNA reads as TGTGCCAGCAGCCCTCGGGACAGGTGGACCTACGAGCAGTACTTC.

This clonotype occurred a few times. The gene calls are TRBV6-5 and TRBJ2-5, with TRBD2 matching over 11 bases. Losses at the gene ends were 2 bases for V and 5 bases for J; bases not matched to a gene: 4. Germline lookup yields CDR1 MNHEY and CDR2 SVGAGI. The CDR3 is 15 amino acids. CDR3 DNA: TGTGCCAGCAGTTACACTAGCGGGAGCGGGGAGACCCAGTACTTC. Residues: CASSYTSGSGETQYF.

In its sample, this clonotype was seen a few times. The chain combines TRBV9 with TRBJ1-1; D is unclear. Trimming took 0 bases from V and 4 from J, leaving 13 bases between them. Germline CDR1 is SGDLS and CDR2 is YYNGEE. This CDR3 is 15 amino acids long. The CDR3, as DNA: TGTGCCAGCAGCGTAGCGGGAGGGTATCTCACTGAAGCTTTCTTT. Its translation: CASSVAGGYLTEAFF. Together with reference TRBV9 and TRBJ1-1, the CDR3 gives the full variable domain: DSGVTQTPKHLITATGQRVTLRCSPRSGDLSVYWYQQSLDQGLQFLIQYYNGEERAKGNILERFSAQQFPDLHSELNLSSLELGDSALYFCASSVAGGYLTEAFFGQGTRLTVV.

The CDR3 spells CASRKGSSDTQYF. Here the CDR3 DNA reads TGTGCCAGCAGGAAAGGGTCATCAGATACGCAGTATTTT. V is TRBV7-9 and J is TRBJ2-3, with unresolved D. Germline V gives CDR1 SEHNR, CDR2 FQNEAQ (reference sequence). V lost 6 bases and J lost 4, with 11 bases in between. The CDR3 is 13 residues long.

The chain employs TRBV2 and TRBJ1-2, with D hard to call. CDR1 and CDR2 (germline): SNHLY, FYNNEI. V lost 3 bases and J lost 13, with 9 bases in between. The length of the CDR3 is 10 residues. The CDR3 coding sequence is TGTGCCAGCAGTGAGGAGTTATTCACCTTC. It specifies CASSEELFTF.

The chain is built from TRBV20-1 and TRBJ2-3, with 11 bases lining up with TRBD2. From germline, CDR1 is DFQATT and CDR2 SNEGSKA (reference sequence). V dropped 5 bases and J dropped 4; count of bases not matched to a gene: 8. CDR3 size: 15 residues. The CDR3 reads CSAYNSGGAADTQYF. CDR3 nucleotides: TGCAGTGCTTATAATAGCGGGGGGGCGGCAGATACGCAGTATTTT.

In this sample, this clonotype turned up a few times. The chain recombines TRBV4-3 with TRBJ1-2; D not resolved. The V end was cut by 1 base, the J end by 3 bases, with 12 bases between. This CDR3 spans 15 amino acids. Germline-derived CDR1 and CDR2 are LGHNA and YSLEER. The CDR3 DNA is TGCGCCAGCAGCCAAGTGACGACCGGGGACTATGGCTACACCTTC. Translation gives CASSQVTTGDYGYTF.

This clonotype was detected ten times or more. V usage is TRBV28 and J usage is TRBJ2-7, with 8 positions matching TRBD1. The CDR3 runs 14 residues. Germline trimming cut 3 bases from V and 3 bases from J; bases unmatched to any gene: 4. Germline V gene lookup returns CDR1 MDHEN and CDR2 SYDVKM. CDR3 amino acids: CASSFRTGSYEQYF. CDR3 DNA: TGTGCCAGCAGTTTTAGGACAGGGAGCTACGAGCAGTACTTC.

The chain uses TRBV5-1 and TRBJ1-1; D is ambiguous. V was trimmed by 5 bases and J by 3 bases, leaving 11 bases between them. Germline CDR1 is SGHRS and CDR2 is YFSETQ. This CDR3 region has 13 residues. Here the CDR3 reads CASRPGGDTEAFF. The CDR3 DNA follows: TGCGCCAGCAGGCCAGGTGGGGACACTGAAGCTTTCTTT.

J is TRBJ2-7 and V is TRBV6-2 or TRBV6-3; no firm D call. Per germline, CDR1 MNHEY and CDR2 SVGEGT. The V end was cut by 3 bases, the J end by 5 bases, with 5 bases between. The CDR3 is 11 residues long. CDR3 sequence (DNA): TGTGCCAGCAGTTATATCGACGAGCAGTACTTC. It specifies CASSYIDEQYF.

This clonotype was seen repeatedly, ten times or more. V usage is TRBV3-1 and J usage is TRBJ2-1; no clear D. CDR1 is LGHDT, CDR2 YNNKEL, per germline (reference sequence). This CDR3 has 15 amino acids. Trimming took 0 bases from V and 4 from J, leaving 10 bases between them. The CDR3 DNA reads TGTGCCAGCAGCCAAGAATCATCTATTTACAATGAGCAGTTCTTC. It yields the protein CASSQESSIYNEQFF.

The rearrangement uses TRBV6-6 and TRBJ1-1; a weak D match, TRBD1 (5 bases). Trimming cost V 2 bases and J 2 bases, with 12 bases left between them. Germline values: CDR1 MNHNY, CDR2 SVGAGI (reference sequence). The CDR3 length is 15 residues. CDR3: CASSYRSRGNTEAFF. DNA of the CDR3: TGTGCCAGCAGTTACCGAAGTAGGGGAAACACTGAAGCTTTCTTT.

The table lists this clonotype with many counts. DNA for the CDR3: TGTGCCAGCAGCTTGGGACTACAAGAGACCCAGTACTTC. Its protein product is CASSLGLQETQYF. The rearrangement uses TRBV18 and TRBJ2-5; 7 nucleotides agree with TRBD2. With 8 bases clipped from V and 2 bases from J, the junction kept 5 bases outside the gene matches. CDR1 is KGHSH and CDR2 is LQKENI in the germline V gene. The CDR3 is 13 residues long.

The gene calls are TRBV15 and TRBJ1-1; 9 bases map to TRBD1. Trimming took 3 bases from V and 9 from J; bases not matched to a gene: 14. The CDR3 spans 16 residues. Germline values: CDR1 LNHNV, CDR2 YYDKDF (reference sequence). CDR3 in DNA: TGTGCCACCAGCAGCCTAAGACAGGGGGTAGAGGGGAAAGCTTTCTTT. It encodes CATSSLRQGVEGKAFF. The full variable domain, rest sourced from reference TRBV15 and TRBJ1-1, is DAMVIQNPRYQVTQFGKPVTLSCSQTLNHNVMYWYQQKSSQAPKLLFHYYDKDFNNEADTPDNFQSRRPNTSFCFLDIRSPGLGDTAMYLCATSSLRQGVEGKAFFGQGTRLTVV.

This chain links TRBV5-4 with TRBJ2-3; 8 bases match TRBD2. J was trimmed by 4 bases and V by 4 bases; bases with no gene match: 8. CDR3 length equals 15 residues. Germline CDR1 reads SGHNT; CDR2 reads YYREEE (reference sequence). CDR3 sequence reads: CASSLISGKADTQYF. The DNA of the CDR3 is TGTGCCAGCAGCCTGATTAGCGGGAAGGCAGATACGCAGTATTTT.

This chain joins TRBV5-1 and TRBJ2-3; possibly TRBD1 for D (7 bases). Trimming removed 5 bases at V and 4 bases at J, with 20 bases between. The germline V gene encodes CDR1 SGHRS and CDR2 YFSETQ. The CDR3 has 16 amino acids. The DNA of the CDR3 is TGCGCCAGCAGTCGGCTAACCAGGGGGGTAGCAGATACGCAGTATTTT. Translation: CASSRLTRGVADTQYF.

This clonotype was detected only a few times. The CDR3 nucleotides read TGTGCCAGCAGCTTAGTCGGATTCGGTCGGAACACTGAAGCTTTCTTT. As protein: CASSLVGFGRNTEAFF. The J gene is TRBJ1-1, the V gene TRBV7-2; D is unresolved. Germline values: CDR1 SGHTA, CDR2 FQGNSA. Between the trimmed V and J ends, which lost 1 base and 1 base, there was a span of 13 bases. The CDR3 is made up of 16 amino acids.